This T cell receptor (beta chain) derives from a study of T-cell reconstitution after alpha-beta-depleted transplantation in children. The TCRbeta library incorporated unique molecular identifiers. TCRdb recomputed calls from the PCR reads with MiXCR, one row per CDR3 protein. This table holds more than 15,000 distinct CDR3 sequences, approximately 4.9% found once. This clonotype was seen ten or more times. Its antigen is not known. Broader study findings: Surviving recipient T cells and thymic progenitors produced the high day-60 TCRbeta diversity seen in some patients. Among T cells one year after transplant, newly produced cells accounted for most counts and diversity.

The CDR3 is 16 amino acids. In germline, CDR1 is MNHEY, CDR2 SVGAGI. Trimming removed 0 bases at V and 1 base at J, with 12 bases between. The sequencing here drew on PBMCs, taken before TCRalphabeta/CD19-depleted stem cell transplant. This chain uses TRBV6-5 with TRBJ1-1, with no clear D. This clonotype was sampled from a boy younger than 18 with acute lymphoblastic leukemia, due to receive a stem cell transplant. The chain's CDR3 is CASSYSHGPRNTEAFF. CDR3 sequence (DNA): TGTGCCAGCAGTTACTCGCACGGCCCGAGGAACACTGAAGCTTTCTTT.